A single sample gave rise to the 22 T cell receptor beta chains below, sequenced in a study of T cell repertoires in ileal Crohn's disease (dated by TCRdb to the late 2010s). Library method: the immunoSEQ multiplex PCR assay. Here the immuneACCESS table is served through TCRdb, limited to in-frame sequences with V and J called. Missing clones are a known gap in these copies; in checked studies unresolved V genes cover under half, and the rest lacks a known reason. For this sample the table gives over 25,000 clones, of which around 80% were detected only once. The top ten constitute around 19% of the sample. The sequenced sample was ileal tissue. These receptor sequences come from an adult with Crohn's disease.

V gene TRBV4-1 combines with J gene TRBJ2-5; possibly TRBD2 for D (6 bases). The germline gives CDR1 MGHRA, CDR2 YSYEKL. The V end was cut by 1 base, the J end by 7 bases, with 16 bases between. CDR3 length: 15 amino acids. The chain's CDR3 is CASSQVGRRGGTQYF. The CDR3 nucleotides read TGCGCCAGCAGCCAAGTGGGTCGGCGGGGAGGGACCCAGTACTTC.

V and J are TRBV30 and TRBJ2-1; 9 bases agree with TRBD2. The length of the CDR3 is 16 residues. V shed 1 base and J 0 bases; nucleotides not matched to a gene: 4. Germline V lookup: CDR1 GTSNPN, CDR2 SVGIG (reference sequence). CDR3 DNA sequence: TGTGCCTGGAGTGCTAATAGCGGGAGCTCCTACAATGAGCAGTTCTTC. It specifies CAWSANSGSSYNEQFF.

The rearrangement links TRBV5-1 to TRBJ1-1; TRBD1 agrees at 8 bases. With V trimmed by 4 bases and J by 4 bases, 3 bases remained unmatched. Germline CDR1 reads SGHRS; CDR2 reads YFSETQ. The length of the CDR3 is 13 residues. The CDR3 bases are TGCGCCAGCAGCAGGACAGGGCCCACTGAAGCTTTCTTT. Translating gives CASSRTGPTEAFF.

The rearrangement joins TRBV5-1 to TRBJ2-7; 12 bases agree with TRBD2. Germline CDR1 reads SGHRS; CDR2 reads YFSETQ. The CDR3 length is 16 residues. V lost 2 bases to trimming and J lost 5 bases; unmatched junction nucleotides: 8. As DNA, the CDR3 is TGCGCCAGCAGCTTAACTGAGACTAGCGGGAGCAACGAGCAGTACTTC. Its protein product is CASSLTETSGSNEQYF.

This clone was found a few times. The chain uses TRBV6-6 and TRBJ2-7, with 9 positions matching TRBD2. Germline V gene data show CDR1 as MNHNY and CDR2 as SVGAGI (reference sequence). V lost 0 bases, J lost 3 bases, and 6 bases stayed unmatched. The CDR3 sequence is 16 residues long. Here the CDR3 reads CASSYSTSGTFYEQYF. CDR3 sequence (DNA): TGTGCCAGCAGTTACTCGACTAGCGGAACCTTCTACGAGCAGTACTTC.

V gene TRBV5-5 combines with J gene TRBJ1-2; 7 bases line up with TRBD1. Losses at the gene ends were 4 bases for V and 0 bases for J; bases not matched to a gene: 6. This CDR3 region has 15 residues. The germline V gene has CDR1 SGHKS and CDR2 YYEKEE (reference sequence). The CDR3 region has the DNA TGTGCCAGCAGCGGGGGACAGAAAGCTAACTATGGCTACACCTTC. This sequence encodes CASSGGQKANYGYTF.

V usage is TRBV7-9 and J usage is TRBJ2-2, with 11 nucleotides matching TRBD2. CDR3 length: 18 amino acids. Germline-derived CDR1 and CDR2 are SEHNR and FQNEAQ (reference sequence). V lost 5 bases to trimming and J lost 3 bases; unmatched junction nucleotides: 11. The CDR3 sequence: CASSPGLAGTLDTGELFF. DNA for the CDR3: TGTGCCAGCAGCCCCGGACTAGCGGGCACTCTTGACACCGGGGAGCTGTTTTTT.

V is TRBV6-1 and J is TRBJ1-5; possible D gene TRBD1, 5 bases. This CDR3 is built from 14 residues. Between the trimmed V and J ends, which lost 4 bases and 4 bases, there was a span of 11 bases. From germline, CDR1 is MNHNS and CDR2 SASEGT. For the CDR3, the DNA is TGTGCCAGCAGTGGACAGAGGAAGAATCAGCCCCAGCATTTT. It encodes CASSGQRKNQPQHF.

The chain carries TRBV5-6 and TRBJ1-2, with a weak D call TRBD1 (5 bases). Trimming pared 1 base from V and 8 bases from J, leaving 12 bases between. Germline loops: CDR1 SGHDT, CDR2 YYEEEE. The CDR3 consists of 13 residues. CDR3 protein: CASSLQGLGGYTF. The CDR3 region has the DNA TGTGCCAGCAGCTTGCAGGGTTTGGGAGGCTACACCTTC.

This clone was seen only once. The genes are TRBV6-5 and TRBJ2-7; 9 nucleotides align to TRBD1. The CDR3 sequence is 13 residues long. The germline V gene encodes CDR1 MNHEY and CDR2 SVGAGI. Germline trimming cut 5 bases from V and 7 bases from J; bases unmatched to any gene: 6. CDR3 bases: TGTGCCAGCAGTCCGGGGACAGGGAAAGAGCAGTACTTC. Protein: CASSPGTGKEQYF.

The CDR3 nucleotides read TGTGCCTGCCGAGTCGGCTCCTATAATTCACCCCTCCACTTT. It translates to CACRVGSYNSPLHF. The chain carries TRBV30 and TRBJ1-6; D gene unclear. The germline gives CDR1 GTSNPN, CDR2 SVGIG (reference sequence). V was clipped by 6 bases and J by 0 bases, with 9 bases between them. This CDR3 contains 14 residues.

The chain combines TRBV6-5 with TRBJ1-3; possibly TRBD1 for D (6 bases). CDR3 length equals 14 residues. The V end was cut by 7 bases, the J end by 0 bases, with 10 bases between. Germline V lookup: CDR1 MNHEY, CDR2 SVGAGI. CDR3 loop: CASKTGSSGNTIYF. CDR3 DNA: TGTGCCAGCAAAACAGGGTCCTCTGGAAACACCATATATTTT.

The rearrangement uses TRBV6-5 and TRBJ1-1; 7 bases map to TRBD1. The germline CDR1 and CDR2 sequences are MNHEY and SVGAGI. J gave up 8 bases and V 3 bases, and 6 bases lay outside the gene matches. This CDR3 is built from 13 residues. This chain's CDR3 is CASSYFRQGEAFF. The DNA for the CDR3 is TGTGCCAGCAGTTATTTCCGACAGGGCGAAGCTTTCTTT.

The chain uses TRBV11-3 and TRBJ2-7; TRBD1 aligns across 8 bases. The CDR3 covers 13 residues. The ends lost 8 bases at V and 1 base at J; junction bases unmatched: 4. Germline V gene data show CDR1 as SGHNT and CDR2 as YENEEA. Here the CDR3 reads CASGWDRSYEQYF. CDR3 in DNA: TGTGCCAGCGGGTGGGACAGGTCCTACGAGCAGTACTTC.

The chain joins TRBV2 to TRBJ2-2; TRBD1 matches 11 bases. The CDR3 runs 15 residues. V lost 5 bases to trimming and J lost 4 bases; unmatched junction nucleotides: 3. The germline V gene encodes CDR1 SNHLY and CDR2 FYNNEI. In DNA, the CDR3 is TGTGCCAGCAGTTGGACAGGGGGCGGCACCGGGGAGCTGTTTTTT. This codes for CASSWTGGGTGELFF.

V gene TRBV15 combines with J gene TRBJ2-1, with 7 positions matching TRBD2. Germline trimming cut 8 bases from V and 5 bases from J; bases unmatched to any gene: 6. Germline assignment: CDR1 LNHNV and CDR2 YYDKDF (reference sequence). The CDR3 covers 13 residues. The CDR3 spells CATVPSGNNEQFF. CDR3 bases: TGTGCCACCGTGCCTAGCGGAAACAATGAGCAGTTCTTC.

This clone was seen a few times. V and J are TRBV30 and TRBJ1-1; TRBD1 matches at 8 bases. Germline loops: CDR1 GTSNPN, CDR2 SVGIG (reference sequence). The CDR3 has 15 residues. V gave up 2 bases and J gave up 4 bases; unmatched junction bases: 9. The CDR3 protein is CAWSPSQGAVTEAFF. DNA for the CDR3: TGTGCCTGGAGTCCCTCGCAGGGGGCGGTCACTGAAGCTTTCTTT. Full variable domain (outside the CDR3, taken from reference TRBV30 and TRBJ1-1): SQTIHQWPATLVQPVGSPLSLECTVEGTSNPNLYWYRQAAGRGLQLLFYSVGIGQISSEVPQNLSASRPQDRQFILSSKKLLLSDSGFYLCAWSPSQGAVTEAFFGQGTRLTVV.

The chain employs TRBV5-1 and TRBJ2-2; no clear D. This CDR3 has 15 residues. V dropped 0 bases and J dropped 1 base, with 7 bases sitting between them. The V gene's germline CDR1 is SGHRS and CDR2 YFSETQ. The CDR3 sequence is CASSLGHRNTGELFF. The CDR3 bases are TGCGCCAGCAGCTTGGGACACCGGAACACCGGGGAGCTGTTTTTT.

This clone was seen a few times. The CDR3 region has the DNA TGTGCCAGCAGTTCGGCTAGCGGCCTTTCCTACGAGCAGTACTTC. Translation: CASSSASGLSYEQYF. The gene calls are TRBV27 and TRBJ2-7; TRBD2 matches at 7 bases. V lost 4 bases, J lost 1 base, and 7 bases stayed unmatched. Germline V gives CDR1 MNHEY, CDR2 SMNVEV (reference sequence). The CDR3 runs 15 residues.

This clone showed up just a few times. The rearrangement uses TRBV29-1 and TRBJ2-7; 13 nucleotides align to TRBD2. Germline CDR1 and CDR2: SQVTM and ANQGSEA. The CDR3 extends over 15 amino acids. The ends lost 5 bases at V and 3 bases at J; junction bases unmatched: 7. The CDR3 loop is CSVRLAGGPGYEQYF. The CDR3 nucleotides are TGCAGCGTTCGACTAGCGGGAGGCCCAGGCTACGAGCAGTACTTC.

This chain links TRBV25-1 with TRBJ2-7; 9 bases fit TRBD1. Trimming at V came to 4 bases and at J to 8 bases, leaving 12 bases not matched to a gene. This CDR3 region has 15 residues. Germline V gene data show CDR1 as MGHDK and CDR2 as SYGVNS. CDR3 in amino acids: CASSGAGTGILKQYF. DNA for the CDR3: TGTGCCAGCAGTGGGGCCGGGACAGGGATTCTAAAGCAGTACTTC.

V gene TRBV5-4 combines with J gene TRBJ2-5; 13 bases line up with TRBD2. The CDR3 is 17 residues long. The trim removed 4 bases at V and 4 bases at J, leaving 10 bases unmatched. CDR1 and CDR2 from the germline V gene are SGHNT and YYREEE (reference sequence). The CDR3 DNA sequence: TGTGCCAGCAGCCCCGGGACTAGCGGGGTGGGGTTAGAGACCCAGTACTTC. It yields the protein CASSPGTSGVGLETQYF. Using reference TRBV5-4 and TRBJ2-5 for the parts outside the CDR3, the full variable domain is ETGVTQSPTHLIKTRGQQVTLRCSSQSGHNTVSWYQQALGQGPQFIFQYYREEENGRGNFPPRFSGLQFPNYSSELNVNALELDDSALYLCASSPGTSGVGLETQYFGPGTRLLVL.